Listed here is a single TCR beta chain. This sample is part of a study of shared T cell receptors in the human thymus. This CDR3 comprises 15 residues. V was clipped by 5 bases and J by 0 bases, with 14 bases between them. CDR1 MDHEN and CDR2 SYDVKM come from the germline V gene. Sequencing was performed with immunoSEQ multiplex PCR; in TCRdb, only in-frame clones are kept and a portion is missing. The table lists 500,000 to 850,000 clones, 87% of them singletons. This sample also appeared in a second study, on human thymus T cells. In that study: Finnish infants who were healthy and having corrective surgery for congenital heart defects made up the donors. Resections removed during corrective heart surgery provided the thymus tissue used. There were highly overlapping thymic repertoires among unrelated individuals, as related research reported.

The specimen sequenced was thymocytes. This TCR was sampled from a boy less than two years old with a congenital heart defect. The rearrangement uses TRBV28 and TRBJ2-7; no definite D call. CDR3 region: CASSTLPRSSYEQYF. DNA for the CDR3: TGTGCCAGCAGTACCCTCCCCCGGAGCTCCTACGAGCAGTACTTC.